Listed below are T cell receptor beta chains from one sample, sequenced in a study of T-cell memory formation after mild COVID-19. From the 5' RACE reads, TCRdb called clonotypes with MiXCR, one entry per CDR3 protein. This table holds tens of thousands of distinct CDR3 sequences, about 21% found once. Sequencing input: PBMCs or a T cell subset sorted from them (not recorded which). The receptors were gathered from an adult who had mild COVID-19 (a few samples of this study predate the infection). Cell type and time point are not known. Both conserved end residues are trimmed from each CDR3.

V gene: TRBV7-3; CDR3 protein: ASSSTGGQGETQY
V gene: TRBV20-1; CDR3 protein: SARDRNRGRGGGELF
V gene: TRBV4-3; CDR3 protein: ASSQAANKGGEQF
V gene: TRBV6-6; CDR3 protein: ASSSSSGGFADTQY
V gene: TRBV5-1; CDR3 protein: ASSLGTALNTEAF
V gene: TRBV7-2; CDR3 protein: ASSLDGTSGRVWPDTQY
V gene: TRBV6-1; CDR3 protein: ASSETKYRGLSYEQY
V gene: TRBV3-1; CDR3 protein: ASSPNLLPGGYEQF
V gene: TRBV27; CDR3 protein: ASRAVGSSISGANVLT
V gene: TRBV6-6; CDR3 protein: ASSNQVDAEAF
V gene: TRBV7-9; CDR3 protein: ASSHRGYDYGYT
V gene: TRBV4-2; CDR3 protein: ASSQDPGNEQF
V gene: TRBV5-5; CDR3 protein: ASSLDRGTEAF
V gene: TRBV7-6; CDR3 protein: ASTDYTDTQY
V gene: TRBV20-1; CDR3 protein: SARFRTSGRVRENEQF
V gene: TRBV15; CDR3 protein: ATSRDLAHEQY
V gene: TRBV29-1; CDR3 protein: SVEGQGLVNYGYT
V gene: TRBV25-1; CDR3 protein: ASSPLEGAVNEQF
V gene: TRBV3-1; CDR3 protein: ASSQGQENTEAF